This TCR beta chain was identified in a study of T cell responses to AZD1222 COVID-19 vaccine. Germline CDR1 MDHEN, CDR2 SYDVKM. J lost 8 bases, V lost 2 bases, and 25 bases had no gene match. CDR3 length equals 20 residues. TCRdb's table, derived via immunoSEQ multiplex PCR, lists solely in-frame clones and lacks some. The sample lists some 110,000 clones; 80% to 90% were seen once. The rearrangement joins TRBV28 to TRBJ1-2, with 8 bases aligning to TRBD1. The sample was peripheral blood, taken on day 0 of AZD1222 vaccination. The TCR originated in an adult in good health. The chain's CDR3 is CASSLHPRARGPLSLGGYTF. The CDR3 nucleotides are TGTGCCAGCAGTTTACACCCCCGGGCCAGGGGGCCCCTTAGCCTGGGGGGCTACACCTTC.